These T cell receptor beta chains were read from a single sample in a study of OX40 agonist ivuxolimab in advanced cancers. Libraries were prepared by immunoSEQ multiplex PCR; TCRdb keeps only in-frame clonotypes and omits some of them. The table includes 45,000 to 60,000 clones, 85% to 90% detected once. This specimen was CD4+ or CD8+ T cells sorted from blood, taken in a trial of the OX40 agonist ivuxolimab. These receptor sequences come from an adult with an advanced solid tumor such as melanoma, head and neck, liver or kidney cancer. Each CDR3 is given with its conserved first and last residue. D genes are given only for firm matches. Size is stated for part of the rows, as once, few or many counts, or as a class when the clone is expanded.

V gene	D gene	J gene	clone size	CDR3 protein	CDR3 DNA
TRBV5-1	TRBD1	TRBJ2-5	.	CASSGQGIQETQYF	TGCGCCAGCAGCGGACAGGGTATCCAAGAGACCCAGTACTTC
TRBV7-6	.	TRBJ2-1	.	CASSLAPESGSYNEQFF	TGTGCCAGCAGCTTAGCTCCAGAGAGCGGCTCCTACAATGAGCAGTTCTTC
TRBV5-1	TRBD1	TRBJ1-1	few	CASSRDGTGNTEAFF	TGCGCCAGCAGCAGGGACGGGACAGGCAACACTGAAGCTTTCTTT
TRBV7-2	TRBD1	TRBJ2-6	.	CASSSGTDLSGANVLTF	TGTGCCAGCAGCTCGGGGACAGACCTCTCTGGGGCCAACGTCCTGACTTTC
TRBV5-1	.	TRBJ2-2	.	CASRPGLTQNTGELFF	TGCGCCAGCAGGCCCGGACTGACTCAAAACACCGGGGAGCTGTTTTTT
TRBV7-3	.	TRBJ2-2	.	CASSLDLGAGELFF	TGTGCCAGCAGCTTAGATCTGGGGGCCGGGGAGCTGTTTTTT
TRBV10-3	TRBD2	TRBJ2-7	.	CAIGGVAGVQSYEQYF	TGTGCCATCGGCGGGGTAGCGGGAGTGCAATCCTACGAGCAGTACTTC
TRBV11-3	TRBD2	TRBJ2-7	.	CASRDVGGPYEQYF	TGTGCCAGCCGCGATGTGGGAGGGCCCTACGAGCAGTACTTC
TRBV29-1	TRBD2	TRBJ2-1	.	CSADRGGRGEQFF	TGCAGCGCCGACCGCGGGGGGCGGGGTGAGCAGTTCTTC
TRBV2	TRBD1	TRBJ1-5	.	CASGTGRTLSNQPQHF	TGTGCCAGCGGGACAGGGCGTACCCTTAGCAATCAGCCCCAGCATTTT
TRBV27	TRBD2	TRBJ2-7	.	CASSRSGTHSYEQYF	TGTGCCAGCAGCCGAAGCGGGACGCACTCCTACGAGCAGTACTTC
TRBV5-4	.	TRBJ2-6	.	CAIPSGANVLTF	TGTGCCATCCCGTCTGGGGCCAACGTCCTGACTTTC
TRBV6-5	.	TRBJ1-3	.	CASSYVSSGNTIYF	TGTGCCAGCAGTTACGTTTCATCTGGAAACACCATATATTTT
TRBV5-6	.	TRBJ1-2	.	CASSLTTNKGLTF	TGTGCCAGCAGCTTGACGACCAACAAGGGGTTGACCTTC
TRBV7-9	.	TRBJ1-2	.	CASSSTDTANFYGYTF	TGTGCCAGCAGCTCGACCGACACCGCGAACTTCTATGGCTACACCTTC
TRBV7-2	.	TRBJ1-2	.	CASSSYLEQDYTF	TGTGCCAGCAGCTCCTACTTGGAGCAGGACTACACCTTC
TRBV7-8	.	TRBJ1-1	once	CASSIQASQTEAFF	TGTGCCAGCAGCATACAGGCCTCGCAGACTGAAGCTTTCTTT
TRBV14	TRBD2	TRBJ2-5	.	CASSQGASGSGAQETQYF	TGTGCCAGCAGCCAAGGCGCTAGCGGGAGTGGGGCCCAAGAGACCCAGTACTTC
TRBV30	TRBD2	TRBJ2-3	.	CAWSGLADRDTQYF	TGTGCCTGGAGTGGACTAGCGGACAGAGATACGCAGTATTTT
TRBV21-1	.	TRBJ1-2	.	CASSKGGTGFRFHYGYTF	TGTGCCAGCAGCAAAGGTGGGACAGGGTTCCGTTTCCACTATGGCTACACCTTC
TRBV4-1	.	TRBJ2-6	.	CASSQPLGLRGSGANVLTF	TGCGCCAGCAGCCAGCCCCTGGGGTTACGAGGGTCTGGGGCCAACGTCCTGACTTTC
TRBV18	.	TRBJ2-7	medium-sized	CASSPPSGEEQYF	TGTGCCAGCTCACCACCGTCAGGTGAGGAGCAGTACTTC
TRBV30	.	TRBJ2-1	.	CAWSVGGRAHEQFF	TGTGCCTGGAGTGTAGGCGGAAGGGCCCATGAGCAGTTCTTC
TRBV19	.	TRBJ2-3	.	CASSIVPPNTQYF	TGTGCCAGTAGTATAGTGCCCCCTAATACACAGTATTTT
TRBV7-8	.	TRBJ1-5	.	CASSRTVNQPQHF	TGTGCCAGCAGCCGGACCGTCAATCAGCCCCAGCATTTT
TRBV6-1	.	TRBJ2-4	.	CASSEWGVDKNIQYF	TGTGCCAGCAGTGAATGGGGAGTGGACAAAAACATTCAGTACTTC
TRBV28	.	TRBJ1-1	.	CASSLRGENTEAFF	TGTGCCAGCAGTTTACGGGGGGAGAATACTGAAGCTTTCTTT
TRBV2	TRBD1	TRBJ1-1	.	CASRPGQGAHTEAFF	TGTGCCAGCAGACCGGGACAGGGGGCGCATACTGAAGCTTTCTTT
TRBV7-3	.	TRBJ2-3	.	CASSEGDTQYF	TGTGCCAGCAGCGAGGGGGATACGCAGTATTTT
TRBV18	TRBD1	TRBJ2-3	.	CASSGSDRQGTASTDTQYF	TGTGCCAGCTCAGGATCCGACCGACAGGGGACCGCTAGCACAGATACGCAGTATTTT
TRBV7-3	TRBD1	TRBJ1-5	.	CASSLNGQGSQPQHF	TGTGCCAGCAGCTTAAATGGACAGGGCTCTCAGCCCCAGCATTTT
TRBV2	TRBD1	TRBJ1-4	.	CASSDQGGSNEKLFF	TGTGCCAGCAGTGATCAGGGGGGATCTAATGAAAAACTGTTTTTT
TRBV28	TRBD2	TRBJ2-5	.	CASTLQAGGEETQYF	TGTGCCAGCACCTTGCAAGCGGGGGGAGAAGAGACCCAGTACTTC
TRBV4-1	TRBD1	TRBJ2-4	.	CASSQEGGAYIQYF	TGCGCCAGCAGCCAAGAAGGGGGCGCGTACATTCAGTACTTC
TRBV7-6	.	TRBJ1-2	once	CASSFDRTLDGYTF	TGTGCCAGCAGCTTCGACAGGACCCTCGATGGCTACACCTTC
TRBV4-1	TRBD2	TRBJ2-1	.	CASSQGASGAALYNEQFF	TGCGCCAGCAGCCAAGGTGCTAGCGGGGCCGCCTTGTACAATGAGCAGTTCTTC
TRBV19	.	TRBJ2-2	once	CATSLTGELFF	TGTGCCACCTCCCTCACCGGGGAGCTGTTTTTT
TRBV14	.	TRBJ1-5	few	CASSQGTPNQPQHF	TGTGCCAGCAGCCAAGGGACACCGAATCAGCCCCAGCATTTT
TRBV15	.	TRBJ1-4	once	CATSRAPDRTYNEKLFF	TGTGCCACCAGCAGAGCACCCGACAGGACCTATAATGAAAAACTGTTTTTT
TRBV19	.	TRBJ2-1	.	CASMQGPSYNEQFF	TGTGCCAGTATGCAGGGACCCTCCTACAATGAGCAGTTCTTC
TRBV9	.	TRBJ2-3	.	CASSVGGRDTQYF	TGTGCCAGCAGCGTGGGTGGAAGAGATACGCAGTATTTT
TRBV30	.	TRBJ2-3	.	CAWDRSLPSTDTQYF	TGTGCCTGGGACCGTTCTTTGCCTAGCACAGATACGCAGTATTTT
TRBV6-5	TRBD1	TRBJ1-2	.	CASSKTGASYGYTF	TGTGCCAGCAGTAAAACAGGGGCTAGCTATGGCTACACCTTC
TRBV6-1	.	TRBJ2-3	.	CASSEGATQYF	TGTGCCAGCAGTGAGGGGGCTACGCAGTATTTT
TRBV5-6	.	TRBJ2-3	.	CASSYYEGTDTQYF	TGTGCCAGCAGCTATTACGAAGGCACAGATACGCAGTATTTT
TRBV7-2	TRBD2	TRBJ2-2	.	CASSPDLLAGGTRGGELFF	TGTGCCAGCAGCCCGGATCTTCTAGCGGGGGGAACCCGAGGCGGGGAGCTGTTTTTT
TRBV29-1	TRBD1	TRBJ1-6	.	CSVQTGTGSSYNSPLHF	TGCAGCGTTCAAACCGGGACAGGTAGCTCCTATAATTCACCCCTCCACTTT
TRBV10-3	.	TRBJ2-1	.	CAISEAGSYNEQFF	TGTGCCATCAGCGAAGCCGGGAGCTACAATGAGCAGTTCTTC
TRBV9	.	TRBJ2-5	.	CASSPTHGARETQYF	TGTGCCAGCAGCCCTACCCACGGGGCTCGGGAGACCCAGTACTTC
TRBV27	TRBD1	TRBJ2-2	.	CASSLGGGQGDSGELFF	TGTGCCAGCAGTTTAGGGGGAGGACAGGGGGATTCCGGGGAGCTGTTTTTT
TRBV29-1	TRBD1	TRBJ1-2	.	CSVGGQGVYGSGYTF	TGCAGCGTTGGGGGACAGGGGGTGTATGGGAGCGGCTACACCTTC
TRBV7-2	.	TRBJ1-4	.	CASSLGRGPEKLFF	TGTGCCAGCAGCTTAGGAAGAGGTCCTGAAAAACTGTTTTTT
TRBV7-9	.	TRBJ2-3	.	CASSHQSGLATDTQYF	TGTGCCAGCAGCCACCAAAGCGGCCTCGCCACAGATACGCAGTATTTT
TRBV4-2	TRBD1	TRBJ1-2	.	CASSQVRQGGGYTF	TGTGCCAGCAGCCAAGTTCGCCAGGGGGGTGGCTACACCTTC
TRBV30	.	TRBJ2-3	.	CAWSGGGRDTQYF	TGTGCCTGGAGTGGGGGGGGCCGAGATACGCAGTATTTT